These T cell receptor beta chains were read from a single sample in a study of T-cell reconstitution after alpha-beta-depleted transplantation in children. TCRdb redid the calling of the PCR reads with MiXCR, one entry per CDR3 protein. The sample holds 360,000 or so distinct CDR3 sequences, roughly 20% seen once. The material sequenced was PBMCs from the stem cell graft donor, taken from the stem cell graft. The receptors come from a human donor who donated a stem cell graft to a child with acute myeloid leukemia. Each CDR3 is given with its conserved first and last residue. D genes are given only for firm matches. The size field is filled for only some rows; it gives once, few, many or a size class.

V gene	clone size	J gene	D gene	CDR3 DNA	CDR3 protein
TRBV29-1	few	TRBJ2-7	-	TGCAGCGTTGATGGCGCCTACGAGCAGTACTTC	CSVDGAYEQYF
TRBV7-3	few	TRBJ2-5	-	TGTGCCAGCAGCCAGCACAGGGAGGGGACCCAGTACTTC	CASSQHREGTQYF
TRBV9	-	TRBJ2-2	-	TGTGCCAGCAGCGTAGCCCCCGAGGCCGGGGAGCTGTTTTTT	CASSVAPEAGELFF
TRBV7-2	-	TRBJ2-3	-	TGTGCCAGCAGCGCCCTCACAGATACGCAGTATTTT	CASSALTDTQYF
TRBV3-1	-	TRBJ2-5	-	TGTGCCAGCAGCCAAGAAGCCAGGGGTTTCGTAGAGACCCAGTACTTC	CASSQEARGFVETQYF
TRBV4-2	many	TRBJ2-2	-	TGTGCCAGCAGCCTAGGGGACACGAACACCGGGGAGCTGTTTTTT	CASSLGDTNTGELFF
TRBV9	many	TRBJ2-7	-	TGTGCCAGCAGCGTCAGGGACGATTACGAGCAGTACTTC	CASSVRDDYEQYF
TRBV27	-	TRBJ2-5	-	TGTGCCAGCAGTACCCAATTGGAAAAAGGGGAGACCCAGTACTTC	CASSTQLEKGETQYF
TRBV27	few	TRBJ1-4	-	TGTGCCAGCAGGCCCATCGGGGGGAATAATGAAAAACTGTTTTTT	CASRPIGGNNEKLFF
TRBV20-1	many	TRBJ1-1	-	TGCAGTGCTAGGTCAGTAGTTTGGACTGAAGCTTTCTTT	CSARSVVWTEAFF
TRBV7-2	few	TRBJ1-4	TRBD1	TGTGCCAGCAGCTTAGTGGGACAGCAAGATGAAAAACTGTTTTTT	CASSLVGQQDEKLFF
TRBV7-3	-	TRBJ2-5	-	TGTGCCAGCAGCTCACCACAAGAGACCCAGTACTTC	CASSSPQETQYF
TRBV7-3	-	TRBJ2-5	TRBD2	TGTGCCAGCAGCCCCGGACTAGCGGCTAAAGAGACCCAGTACTTC	CASSPGLAAKETQYF
TRBV28	few	TRBJ2-5	TRBD1	TGTGCCAGCAGTCCAGGGGGTCGGTTGGAGACCCAGTACTTC	CASSPGGRLETQYF
TRBV20-1	few	TRBJ1-5	TRBD1	TGCAGTGCGGACAGGGGGTCGATCTGGCCCCAGCATTTT	CSADRGSIWPQHF
TRBV5-1	-	TRBJ2-1	TRBD2	TGCGCCAGCAGCTTGGACTTACTAGCGTTTCCGAGCTCCTACAATGAGCAGTTCTTC	CASSLDLLAFPSSYNEQFF
TRBV7-9	-	TRBJ1-2	-	TGTGCCAGCAGCTTAGCAGCCGGGGGCCATGGCTACACCTTC	CASSLAAGGHGYTF
TRBV5-4	few	TRBJ2-3	-	TGTGCCAGCAGAAAGGGGGATACGCAGTATTTT	CASRKGDTQYF
TRBV20-1	-	TRBJ2-7	-	TGCAGTGCTAGAGATCACGAAAGAGACTACGAGCAGTACTTC	CSARDHERDYEQYF
TRBV6-2/TRBV6-3	many	TRBJ2-5	TRBD2	TGTGCCAGCAGAGGGACTAGCGAAGAGACCCAGTACTTC	CASRGTSEETQYF
TRBV6-5	few	TRBJ1-1	TRBD1	TGTGCCAGCAGTTACTGGACAGGAAGGACCACTGAAGCTTTCTTT	CASSYWTGRTTEAFF
TRBV20-1	many	TRBJ2-3	TRBD1	TGCAGTGCCACCCGGGACAGGGGGTTGACAGATACGCAGTATTTT	CSATRDRGLTDTQYF
TRBV29-1	few	TRBJ2-3	-	TGCAGCGTTGGCTTTTGGGCCCATACGCAGTATTTT	CSVGFWAHTQYF
TRBV6-2/TRBV6-3	-	TRBJ2-3	TRBD2	TGTGCCAGCGTCGGGCTAGCGGGGGATGACGGTACGCAGTATTTT	CASVGLAGDDGTQYF
TRBV29-1	few	TRBJ2-5	-	TGCAGCGTTGAACAGAACCAAGAGACCCAGTACTTC	CSVEQNQETQYF
TRBV5-5	-	TRBJ2-1	TRBD2	TGTGCCAGCAGCTCCCCGGGACTAAGGAATGAGCAGTTCTTC	CASSSPGLRNEQFF
TRBV4-2	many	TRBJ2-7	TRBD2	TGTGCCAGCAGCCAAAATAGCGGGAGGGCCTTCGAGCAGTACTTC	CASSQNSGRAFEQYF
TRBV4-1	-	TRBJ2-3	TRBD1	TGCGCCAGCAGCACCTCGGACAGGGTAGAGAGCTCTAGCACAGATACGCAGTATTTT	CASSTSDRVESSSTDTQYF
TRBV12-3/TRBV12-4	few	TRBJ2-4	-	TGTGCCAGCAGTGCCGTAGGAAACATTCAGTACTTC	CASSAVGNIQYF
TRBV7-9	few	TRBJ1-1	-	TGTGCCAGCAGCACTGCGGGGAGGGATGAAGCTTTCTTT	CASSTAGRDEAFF
TRBV6-2/TRBV6-3	-	TRBJ1-5	TRBD1	TGTGCCAGCAGTTCAGAGACAGGGCTGGGCAATCAGCCCCAGCATTTT	CASSSETGLGNQPQHF
TRBV7-2	-	TRBJ2-3	-	TGTGCCAGCAGCAAACAGGCCGATACGCAGTATTTT	CASSKQADTQYF
TRBV18	-	TRBJ2-1	TRBD2	TGTGCCAGCTCACCCTCGACTAGCGGGAGCAGTGAGCAGTTCTTC	CASSPSTSGSSEQFF
TRBV7-2	few	TRBJ1-1	-	TGTGCCAGCAGCTTGCAGGGGCGTTTGGAAGCTTTCTTT	CASSLQGRLEAFF
TRBV24-1	few	TRBJ2-1	TRBD1	TGTGCCACCGGGGACAGGGTGAATGAGCAGTTCTTC	CATGDRVNEQFF
TRBV6-5	many	TRBJ1-3	-	TGTGCCAGCAGTCCGGGACAAGCTGGAAACACCATATATTTT	CASSPGQAGNTIYF
TRBV20-1	-	TRBJ1-2	-	TGCAGTGCTAGAGATCTAGTCAGGCGAAATGGCTACACCTTC	CSARDLVRRNGYTF
TRBV18	-	TRBJ2-7	-	TGTGCCAGCTCGGGCCAGGCCCGCGAGCAGTACTTC	CASSGQAREQYF